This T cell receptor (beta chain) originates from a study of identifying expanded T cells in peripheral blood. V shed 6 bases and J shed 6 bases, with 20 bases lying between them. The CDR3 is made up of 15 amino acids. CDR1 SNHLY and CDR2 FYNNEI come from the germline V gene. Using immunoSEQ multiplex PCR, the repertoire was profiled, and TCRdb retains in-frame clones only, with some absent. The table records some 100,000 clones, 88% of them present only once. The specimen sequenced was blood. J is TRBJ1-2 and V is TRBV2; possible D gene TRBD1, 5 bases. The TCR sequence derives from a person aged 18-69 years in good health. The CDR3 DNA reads TGTGCCAGCAGCTTCTTCCGGACAAGTGGAGATGGCTACACCTTC. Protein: CASSFFRTSGDGYTF.